This TCR beta chain was obtained from a study of beta chain features in type 1 diabetes. The entirety of the isolated RNA underwent reverse transcription, so expressed TCRB transcripts were sequenced. The protocol was immunoSEQ multiplex PCR, while the TCRdb copy is restricted to in-frame clones and leaves out a portion. The sample yields around 430,000 clones, roughly 30% seen once. The ends lost 4 bases at V and 4 bases at J; junction bases unmatched: 2. There are 12 residues in the CDR3. CDR1 is SQVTM, CDR2 ANQGSEA, per germline. This clone was counted between two and nine times. Antigen unknown. Other DNA variants within this sample encode the same CDR3. Study-level findings and limits: Still unanswered here is whether HLA type influences TCRB rearrangement.

The clonotype originates from a man aged 18 to 29 in good health. The chain has TRBV29-1 and TRBJ2-5; the match to TRBD1 covers 8 bases. Material: naive CD4+ T cells from blood. In DNA, the CDR3 is TGCAGCGTTGGCACAGGGGGAGAGACCCAGTACTTC. This gives the protein CSVGTGGETQYF.